The source of this T cell receptor (beta chain) is a study of T cells after somatic rescue of genetic block. Trimming took 0 bases from V and 2 from J, leaving 12 bases between them. Germline V gene sequence: CDR1 SGHRS, CDR2 YFSETQ. The CDR3 totals 15 residues. The data were produced by immunoSEQ multiplex PCR, yet TCRdb's version contains in-frame clones alone and is incomplete. The sample consists of almost 15,000 clones, around 70% of them appearing once. V and J are TRBV5-1 and TRBJ2-7, with D possibly matching TRBD1 (5 bases). Sequencing was done on a sample of peripheral blood mononuclear cells (PBMCs). This TCR derives from a young man. The CDR3 bases are TGCGCCAGCAGCTTGGCCGCGGCAGGGCCCTACGAGCAGTACTTC. It yields the protein CASSLAAAGPYEQYF.